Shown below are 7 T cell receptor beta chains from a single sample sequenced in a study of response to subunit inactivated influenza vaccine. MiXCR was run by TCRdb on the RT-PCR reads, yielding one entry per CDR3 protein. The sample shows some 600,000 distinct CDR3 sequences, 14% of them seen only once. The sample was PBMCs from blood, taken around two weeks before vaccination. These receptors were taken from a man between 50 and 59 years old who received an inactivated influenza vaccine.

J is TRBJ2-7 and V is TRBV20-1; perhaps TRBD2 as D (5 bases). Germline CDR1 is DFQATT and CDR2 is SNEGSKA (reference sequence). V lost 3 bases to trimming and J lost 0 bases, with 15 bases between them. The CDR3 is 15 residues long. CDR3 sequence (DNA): TGCAGTGCTAGCTCAGAAGCGGAGAGCTCCTACGAGCAGTACTTC. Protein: CSASSEAESSYEQYF.

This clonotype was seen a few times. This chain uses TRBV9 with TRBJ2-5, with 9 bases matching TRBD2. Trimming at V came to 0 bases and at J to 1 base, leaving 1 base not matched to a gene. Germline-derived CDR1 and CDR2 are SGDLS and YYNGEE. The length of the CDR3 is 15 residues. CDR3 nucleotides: TGTGCCAGCAGCGTAGGACTAGCGGTCCAAGAGACCCAGTACTTC. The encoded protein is CASSVGLAVQETQYF.

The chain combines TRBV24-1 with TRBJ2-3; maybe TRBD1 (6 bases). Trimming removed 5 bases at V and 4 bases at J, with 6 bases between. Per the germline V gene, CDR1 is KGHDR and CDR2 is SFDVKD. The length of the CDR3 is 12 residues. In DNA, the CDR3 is TGTGCCACCAGTGGGACAGCAGATACGCAGTATTTT. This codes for CATSGTADTQYF.

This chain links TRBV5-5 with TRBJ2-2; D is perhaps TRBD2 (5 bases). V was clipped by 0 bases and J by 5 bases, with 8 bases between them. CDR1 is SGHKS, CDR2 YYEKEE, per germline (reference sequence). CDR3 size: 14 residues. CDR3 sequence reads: CASSLVGETGELFF. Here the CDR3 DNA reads TGTGCCAGCAGCTTGGTCGGGGAGACCGGGGAGCTGTTTTTT.

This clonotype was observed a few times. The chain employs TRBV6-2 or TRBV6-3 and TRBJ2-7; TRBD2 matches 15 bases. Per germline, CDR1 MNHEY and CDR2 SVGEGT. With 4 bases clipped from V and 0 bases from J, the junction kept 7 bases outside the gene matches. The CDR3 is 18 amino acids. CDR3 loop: CASSFAGTSGRPSYEQYF. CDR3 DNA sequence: TGTGCCAGCAGTTTCGCCGGGACTAGCGGGAGGCCCTCCTACGAGCAGTACTTC.

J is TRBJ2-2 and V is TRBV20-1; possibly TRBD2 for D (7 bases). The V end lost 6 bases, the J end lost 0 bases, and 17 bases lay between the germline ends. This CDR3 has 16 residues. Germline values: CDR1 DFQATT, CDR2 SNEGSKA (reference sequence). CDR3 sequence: CSAGGERGTNTGELFF. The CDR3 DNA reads TGCAGTGCAGGGGGGGAGAGGGGAACGAACACCGGGGAGCTGTTTTTT.

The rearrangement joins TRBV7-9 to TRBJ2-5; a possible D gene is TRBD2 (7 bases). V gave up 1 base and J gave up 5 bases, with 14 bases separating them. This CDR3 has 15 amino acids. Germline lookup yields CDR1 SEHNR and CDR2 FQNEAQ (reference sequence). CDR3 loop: CASSLDFGGPETQYF. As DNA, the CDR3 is TGTGCCAGCAGCTTAGATTTCGGGGGGCCGGAGACCCAGTACTTC.